The T cell receptor (beta chain) described here comes from a study of T cells in Graves' hyperthyroidism and ophthalmopathy. This clonotype appeared many times. Germline V gives CDR1 MNHNS, CDR2 SASEGT. V gave up 6 bases and J gave up 3 bases, with 6 bases separating them. The CDR3 loop spans 12 amino acids. Fresh peripheral blood, more than 8 ml of it, supplied the PBMCs. TCR beta CDR3 sequences were amplified from RNA transcripts. In the first-round RT-PCR of the TCR CDR3, the HTBI primer set was used. TCRdb passed the multiplex PCR reads through MiXCR, listing each CDR3 protein once. The data contain approximately 600,000 distinct CDR3 sequences, 20% of them singletons.

This sequence originates from a man aged 25-40 years with Graves' ophthalmopathy. This chain joins TRBV6-1 and TRBJ1-5; D unresolved. Specimen: blood. This CDR3 reads CASRGNNQPQHF. CDR3 DNA: TGTGCCAGCAGGGGAAACAATCAGCCCCAGCATTTT.